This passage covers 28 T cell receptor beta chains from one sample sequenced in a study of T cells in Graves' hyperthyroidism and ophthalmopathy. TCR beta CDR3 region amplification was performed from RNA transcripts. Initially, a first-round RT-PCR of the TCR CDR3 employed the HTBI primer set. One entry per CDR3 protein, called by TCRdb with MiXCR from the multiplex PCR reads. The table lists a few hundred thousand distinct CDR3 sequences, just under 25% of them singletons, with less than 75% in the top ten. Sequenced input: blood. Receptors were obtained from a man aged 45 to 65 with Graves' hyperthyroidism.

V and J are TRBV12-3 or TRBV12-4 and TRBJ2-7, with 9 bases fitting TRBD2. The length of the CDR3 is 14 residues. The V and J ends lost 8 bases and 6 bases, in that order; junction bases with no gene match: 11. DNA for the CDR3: TGTGCCAGCGGTCCCGGAAGCGGGAGGATCGAGCAGTACTTC. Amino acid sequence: CASGPGSGRIEQYF.

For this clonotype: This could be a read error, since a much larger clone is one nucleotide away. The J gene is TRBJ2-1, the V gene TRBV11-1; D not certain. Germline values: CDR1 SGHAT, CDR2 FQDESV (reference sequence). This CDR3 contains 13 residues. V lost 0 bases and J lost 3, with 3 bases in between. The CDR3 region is CASSLAYYNEQFF. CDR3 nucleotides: TGTGCCAGCAGCTTAGCTTACTACAATGAGCAGTTCTTC.

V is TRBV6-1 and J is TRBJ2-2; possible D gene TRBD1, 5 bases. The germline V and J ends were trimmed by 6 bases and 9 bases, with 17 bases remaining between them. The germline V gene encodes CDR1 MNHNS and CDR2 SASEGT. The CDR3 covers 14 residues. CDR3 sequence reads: CASRAQGWDRELFF. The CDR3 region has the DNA TGTGCCAGCAGGGCGCAGGGTTGGGATCGGGAGCTGTTTTTT.

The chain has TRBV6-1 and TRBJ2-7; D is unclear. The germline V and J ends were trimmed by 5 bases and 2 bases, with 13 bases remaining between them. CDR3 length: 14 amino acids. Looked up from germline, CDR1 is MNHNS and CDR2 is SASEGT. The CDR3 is CASSPVRFPYEQYF. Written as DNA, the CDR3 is TGTGCCAGCAGTCCAGTGAGGTTCCCCTACGAGCAGTACTTC.

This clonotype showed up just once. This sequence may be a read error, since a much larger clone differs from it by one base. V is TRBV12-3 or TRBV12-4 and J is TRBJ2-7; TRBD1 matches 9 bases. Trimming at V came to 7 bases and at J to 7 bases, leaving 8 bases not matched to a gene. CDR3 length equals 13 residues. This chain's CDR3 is CASKGQGMWEQYF. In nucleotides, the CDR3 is TGTGCCAGCAAAGGACAGGGGATGTGGGAGCAGTACTTC.

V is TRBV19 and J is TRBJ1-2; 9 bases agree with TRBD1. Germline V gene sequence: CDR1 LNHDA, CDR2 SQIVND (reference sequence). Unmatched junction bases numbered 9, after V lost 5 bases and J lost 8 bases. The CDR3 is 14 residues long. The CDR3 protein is CASSAPGTGFGYTF. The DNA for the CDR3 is TGTGCCAGTAGTGCTCCCGGGACAGGGTTCGGCTACACCTTC.

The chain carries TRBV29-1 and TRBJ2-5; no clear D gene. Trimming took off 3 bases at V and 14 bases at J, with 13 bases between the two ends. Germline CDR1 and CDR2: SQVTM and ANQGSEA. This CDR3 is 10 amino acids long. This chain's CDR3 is CSVDWAGLYF. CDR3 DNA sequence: TGCAGCGTTGACTGGGCCGGTCTTTACTTC.

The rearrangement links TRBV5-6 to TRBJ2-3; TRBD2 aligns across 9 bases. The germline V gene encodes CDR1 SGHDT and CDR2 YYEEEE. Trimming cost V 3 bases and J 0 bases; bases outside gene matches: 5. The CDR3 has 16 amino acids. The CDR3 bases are TGTGCCAGCAGCTCGAAACTAGCGGGTAGCACAGATACGCAGTATTTT. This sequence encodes CASSSKLAGSTDTQYF.

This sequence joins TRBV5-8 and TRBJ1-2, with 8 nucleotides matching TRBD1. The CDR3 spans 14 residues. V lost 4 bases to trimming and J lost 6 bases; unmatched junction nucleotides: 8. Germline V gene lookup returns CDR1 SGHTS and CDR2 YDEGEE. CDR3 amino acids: CASSPGQGRDGYTF. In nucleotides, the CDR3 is TGTGCCAGCAGCCCTGGACAGGGAAGGGATGGCTACACCTTC.

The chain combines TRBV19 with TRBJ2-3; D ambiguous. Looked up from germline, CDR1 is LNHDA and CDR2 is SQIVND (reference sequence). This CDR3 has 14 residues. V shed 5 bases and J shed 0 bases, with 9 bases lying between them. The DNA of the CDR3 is TGTGCCAGTAGTGACGATCCTAGCACAGATACGCAGTATTTT. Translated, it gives CASSDDPSTDTQYF.

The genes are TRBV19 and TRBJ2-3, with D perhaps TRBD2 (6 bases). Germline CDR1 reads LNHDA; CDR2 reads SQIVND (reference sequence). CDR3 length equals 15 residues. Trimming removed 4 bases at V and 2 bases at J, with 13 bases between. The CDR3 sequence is CASSRVGGTTDTQYF. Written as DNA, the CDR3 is TGTGCCAGTAGTAGAGTAGGCGGGACCACAGATACGCAGTATTTT.

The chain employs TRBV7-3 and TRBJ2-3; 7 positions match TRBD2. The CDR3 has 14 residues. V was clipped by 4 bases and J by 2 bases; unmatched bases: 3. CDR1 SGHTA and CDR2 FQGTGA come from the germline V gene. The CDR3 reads CASSSGLVTDTQYF. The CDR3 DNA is TGTGCCAGCAGCTCCGGACTAGTCACAGATACGCAGTATTTT.

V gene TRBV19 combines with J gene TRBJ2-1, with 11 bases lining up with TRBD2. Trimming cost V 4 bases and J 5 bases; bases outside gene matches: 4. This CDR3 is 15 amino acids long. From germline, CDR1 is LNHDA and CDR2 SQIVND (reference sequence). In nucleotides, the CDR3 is TGTGCCAGTAGTAATCCGGGACTAGCGGACAATGAGCAGTTCTTC. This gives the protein CASSNPGLADNEQFF.

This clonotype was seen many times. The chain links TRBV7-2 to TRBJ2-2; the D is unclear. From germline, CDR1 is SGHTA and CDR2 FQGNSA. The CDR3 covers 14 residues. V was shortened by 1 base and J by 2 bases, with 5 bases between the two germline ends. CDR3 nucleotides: TGTGCCAGCAGCTTAGGGGTCAACACCGGGGAGCTGTTTTTT. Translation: CASSLGVNTGELFF.

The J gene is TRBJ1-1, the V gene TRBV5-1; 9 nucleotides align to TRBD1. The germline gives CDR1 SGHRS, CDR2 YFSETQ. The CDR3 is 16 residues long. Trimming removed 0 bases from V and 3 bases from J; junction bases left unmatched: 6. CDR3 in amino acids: CASSLGGTGRDTEAFF. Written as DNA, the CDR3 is TGCGCCAGCAGCTTGGGGGGGACAGGGAGAGACACTGAAGCTTTCTTT.

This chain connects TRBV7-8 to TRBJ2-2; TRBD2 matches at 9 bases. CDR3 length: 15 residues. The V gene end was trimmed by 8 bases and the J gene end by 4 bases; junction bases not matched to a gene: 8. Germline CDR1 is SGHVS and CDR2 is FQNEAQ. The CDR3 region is CASRIAGVGTGELFF. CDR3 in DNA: TGTGCCAGCCGGATAGCGGGAGTGGGCACCGGGGAGCTGTTTTTT.

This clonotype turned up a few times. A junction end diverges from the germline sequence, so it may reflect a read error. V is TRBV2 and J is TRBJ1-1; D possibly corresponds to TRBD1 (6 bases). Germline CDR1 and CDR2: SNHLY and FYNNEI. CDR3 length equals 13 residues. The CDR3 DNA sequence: TGTGCCGGCAGGGGACGGATGAACACTGAAGCTTTCTTT. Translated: CAGRGRMNTEAFF.

CDR3 in DNA: TGTGCCAGCAGTCCGTCCGTCTGGGACAGGAGTACAGATACGCAGTATTTT. It translates to CASSPSVWDRSTDTQYF. This sequence joins TRBV7-9 and TRBJ2-3; the match to TRBD1 covers 8 bases. The CDR3 is 17 amino acids. The V gene's germline CDR1 is SEHNR and CDR2 FQNEAQ (reference sequence). The ends lost 6 bases at V and 3 bases at J; junction bases unmatched: 14.

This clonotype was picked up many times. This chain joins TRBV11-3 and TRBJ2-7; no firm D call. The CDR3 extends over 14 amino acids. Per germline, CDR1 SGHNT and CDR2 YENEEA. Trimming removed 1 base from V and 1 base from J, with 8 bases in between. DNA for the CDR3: TGTGCCAGCAGCTTAGGGGTGGAATCCTACGAGCAGTACTTC. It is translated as CASSLGVESYEQYF.

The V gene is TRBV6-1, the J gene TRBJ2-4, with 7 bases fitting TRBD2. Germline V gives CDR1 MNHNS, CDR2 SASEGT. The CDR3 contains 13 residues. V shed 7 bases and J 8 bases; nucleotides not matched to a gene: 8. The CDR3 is CASKWTSRDIQYF. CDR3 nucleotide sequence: TGTGCCAGCAAGTGGACTAGTAGGGACATTCAGTACTTC.

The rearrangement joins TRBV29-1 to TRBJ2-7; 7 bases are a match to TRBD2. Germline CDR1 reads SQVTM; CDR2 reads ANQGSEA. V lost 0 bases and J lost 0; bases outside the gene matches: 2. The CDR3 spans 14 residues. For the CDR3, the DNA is TGCAGCGTTGAAGATAGGGACTACTCCTACGAGCAGTACTTC. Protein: CSVEDRDYSYEQYF.

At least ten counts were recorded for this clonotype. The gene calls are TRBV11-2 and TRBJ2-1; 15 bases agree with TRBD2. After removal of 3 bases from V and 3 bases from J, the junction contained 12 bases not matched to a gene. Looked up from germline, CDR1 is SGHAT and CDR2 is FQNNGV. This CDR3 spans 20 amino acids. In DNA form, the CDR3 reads TGTGCCAGCAGCTTCCATCCGCGGACTAGCGGGAGGGCTTTCTACAATGAGCAGTTCTTC. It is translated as CASSFHPRTSGRAFYNEQFF.

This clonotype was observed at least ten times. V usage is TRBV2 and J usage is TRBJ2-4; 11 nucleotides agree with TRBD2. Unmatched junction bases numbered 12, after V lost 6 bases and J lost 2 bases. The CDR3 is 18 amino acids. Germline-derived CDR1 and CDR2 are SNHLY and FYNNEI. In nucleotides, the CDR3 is TGTGCCAGCAGGGGACTAGCGGTCGGTTTGTCCTCCAAAAACATTCAGTACTTC. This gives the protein CASRGLAVGLSSKNIQYF.

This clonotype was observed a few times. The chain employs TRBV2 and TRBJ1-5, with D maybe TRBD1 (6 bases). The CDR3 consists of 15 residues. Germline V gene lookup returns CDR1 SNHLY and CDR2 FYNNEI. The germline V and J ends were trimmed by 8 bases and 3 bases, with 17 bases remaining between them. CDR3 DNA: TGTGCCAGCCTTATGGGCAGGGGCGTCAATCAGCCCCAGCATTTT. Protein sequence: CASLMGRGVNQPQHF.

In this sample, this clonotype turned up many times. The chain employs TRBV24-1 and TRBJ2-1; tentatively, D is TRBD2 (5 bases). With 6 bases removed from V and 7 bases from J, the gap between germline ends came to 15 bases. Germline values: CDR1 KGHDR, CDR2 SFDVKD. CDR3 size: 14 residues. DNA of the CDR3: TGTGCCACCAGTTCCAGAGGGAGTAGGAATGAGCAGTTCTTC. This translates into CATSSRGSRNEQFF.

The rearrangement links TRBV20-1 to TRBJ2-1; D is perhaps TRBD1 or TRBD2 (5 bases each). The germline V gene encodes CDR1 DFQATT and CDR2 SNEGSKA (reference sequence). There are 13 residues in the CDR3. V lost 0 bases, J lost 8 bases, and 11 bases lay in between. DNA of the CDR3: TGCAGTGCTAGAGATGGCATGGGGGATGAGCAGTTCTTC. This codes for CSARDGMGDEQFF.

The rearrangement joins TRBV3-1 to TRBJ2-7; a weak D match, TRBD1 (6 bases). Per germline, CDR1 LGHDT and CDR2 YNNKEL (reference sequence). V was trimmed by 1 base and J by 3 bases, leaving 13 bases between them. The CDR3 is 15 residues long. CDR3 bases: TGTGCCAGCAGCCAAGGAGGGGAAGGGGGCTACGAGCAGTACTTC. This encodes CASSQGGEGGYEQYF.

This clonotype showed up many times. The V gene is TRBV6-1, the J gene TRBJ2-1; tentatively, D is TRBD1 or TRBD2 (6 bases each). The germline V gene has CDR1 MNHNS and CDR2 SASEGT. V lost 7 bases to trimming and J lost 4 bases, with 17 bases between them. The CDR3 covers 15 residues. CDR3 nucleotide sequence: TGTGCCAGCACCTCGGGGGCGGGCATTTACAATGAGCAGTTCTTC. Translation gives CASTSGAGIYNEQFF.